The sequence of this T cell receptor (beta chain) was determined in a study of tumor and adjacent non-tumor tissue in lung cancer. Study-wide context: There were about twelve adenocarcinoma, a couple of squamous cell carcinoma and 1 small cell lung cancer cases. Each sample yielded approximately 4 million productive TCRbeta reads on average.

With regard to this clonotype: A much larger clone differs from this one at a single base, so this may be a read error. As the CDR3 is not closed by the conserved phenylalanine or tryptophan, this likely results from a read error.

The length of the CDR3 is 14 residues. The germline CDR1 and CDR2 sequences are MNHEY and SVGEGT. The J segment lost 5 bases and the V segment lost 6 bases, leaving 9 bases of the junction unmatched. RNA was extracted from bulk tissue without any cell sorting. Three rounds of nested PCR, following a modified ARM-PCR protocol, produced the TCRbeta library. TCRdb reprocessed the multiplex PCR reads via MiXCR and lists one record per CDR3 protein. The data contain under 150,000 distinct CDR3 sequences, 66% of them singletons. Material for sequencing was lung tumor tissue. The source of this sequence is a young man with non-small cell lung cancer. The chain is built from TRBV6-2 or TRBV6-3 and TRBJ1-2; 7 bases line up with TRBD1. The chain's CDR3 is CASRYETGSYGYTI. CDR3 nucleotides: TGTGCCAGCAGATACGAGACAGGGAGTTATGGCTACACCATC.